This T cell receptor (beta chain) was retrieved from a study of blood T cell repertoires in COVID-19. After removal of 6 bases from V and 6 bases from J, the junction contained 8 bases not matched to a gene. The CDR3 has 16 residues. CDR1 is SNHLY and CDR2 is FYNNEI in the germline V gene. Categorization into cohorts depended on clinical history that participants reported. In the original analysis: Amplification with reference gene primers provided the estimates of nucleated cell counts. Generated by immunoSEQ multiplex PCR, the TCRdb table keeps only in-frame clones and is missing some. V and J calls and clone size follow that table, whereas D and trimming were derived from the DNA. The sample has a few hundred thousand clones, roughly 84% seen once.

The chain couples TRBV2 to TRBJ2-2; 12 positions agree with TRBD2. Sequencing was done on a sample of PBMCs or T cells enriched from blood (not recorded which). This receptor was identified in a woman aged 18-29 years who had been exposed to COVID-19. CDR3 nucleotide sequence: TGTGCCAGCAGCCTCCTAGCGGGGGGGGTTCCCGGGGAGCTGTTTTTT. It is translated as CASSLLAGGVPGELFF. Full variable domain (rest looked up from reference TRBV2 and TRBJ2-2): EPEVTQTPSHQVTQMGQEVILRCVPISNHLYFYWYRQILGQKVEFLVSFYNNEISEKSEIFDDQFSVERPDGSNFTLKIRSTKLEDSAMYFCASSLLAGGVPGELFFGEGSRLTVL.